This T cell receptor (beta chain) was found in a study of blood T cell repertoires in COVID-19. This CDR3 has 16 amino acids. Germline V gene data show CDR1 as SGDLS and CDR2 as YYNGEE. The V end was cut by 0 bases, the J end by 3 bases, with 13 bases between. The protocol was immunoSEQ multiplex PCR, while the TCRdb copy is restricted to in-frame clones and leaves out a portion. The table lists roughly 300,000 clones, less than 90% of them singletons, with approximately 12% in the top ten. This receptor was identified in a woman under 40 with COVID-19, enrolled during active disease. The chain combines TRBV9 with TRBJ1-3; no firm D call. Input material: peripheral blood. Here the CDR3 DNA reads TGTGCCAGCAGCGTAGATTGGCAGGCGGGTGGAAACACCATATATTTT. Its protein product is CASSVDWQAGGNTIYF.